The entry below describes one T cell receptor (beta chain). Its antigen is unknown. This CDR3 is 12 amino acids long. Germline assignment: CDR1 MDHEN and CDR2 SYDVKM. The ends were cut back, 6 bases at V and 5 bases at J, with 10 bases in the middle. This entry belongs to a study of CD8 T cells in Susac syndrome. Points from the study as a whole: TEMRA cells and active patients showed peak Susac CD8+ clonal expansion.

The RNA, roughly 0.45 to 1 ug, was put through reverse transcription using random hexamers. TCRdb re-analysed the immunoSEQ multiplex PCR reads in MiXCR, keeping a single row per CDR3 protein. Of some 110,000 distinct CDR3 sequences in the sample, approximately 94% were seen once. This sequence was found in a human donor with Susac syndrome. Sequences were obtained from CD8+ T cells from PBMCs. The chain combines TRBV28 with TRBJ2-5, with no clear D. The CDR3 bases are TGTGCCAGCAGCGGGTTAATCGAGACCCAGTACTTC. This encodes CASSGLIETQYF.